The present T cell receptor beta chain was sequenced within a study of T-cell reconstitution after alpha-beta-depleted transplantation in children. Unique molecular identifiers were incorporated into the prepared TCRbeta library. TCRdb analysed the PCR reads with MiXCR anew, one entry per CDR3 protein. The sample contains around 600,000 distinct CDR3 sequences, about 15% of which appear only once. This CDR3 is built from 13 residues. V was shortened by 1 base and J by 5 bases, with 9 bases between the two germline ends. The germline V gene encodes CDR1 SGHDN and CDR2 FVKESK. The sequences come from PBMCs from the stem cell graft donor, collected from the stem cell graft. The genes are TRBV14 and TRBJ2-7; no firm D call. The source of this sequence is a human donor who donated a stem cell graft to a child with acute myeloid leukemia. CDR3 nucleotide sequence: TGTGCCAGCAGCCAAGTCCCGAAGGACGAGCAGTACTTC. The encoded protein is CASSQVPKDEQYF. The full variable domain, in which reference TRBV14 and TRBJ2-7 provide the parts outside the CDR3, is EAGVTQFPSHSVIEKGQTVTLRCDPISGHDNLYWYRRVMGKEIKFLLHFVKESKQDESGMPNNRFLAERTGGTYSTLKVQPAELEDSGVYFCASSQVPKDEQYFGPGTRLTVT.